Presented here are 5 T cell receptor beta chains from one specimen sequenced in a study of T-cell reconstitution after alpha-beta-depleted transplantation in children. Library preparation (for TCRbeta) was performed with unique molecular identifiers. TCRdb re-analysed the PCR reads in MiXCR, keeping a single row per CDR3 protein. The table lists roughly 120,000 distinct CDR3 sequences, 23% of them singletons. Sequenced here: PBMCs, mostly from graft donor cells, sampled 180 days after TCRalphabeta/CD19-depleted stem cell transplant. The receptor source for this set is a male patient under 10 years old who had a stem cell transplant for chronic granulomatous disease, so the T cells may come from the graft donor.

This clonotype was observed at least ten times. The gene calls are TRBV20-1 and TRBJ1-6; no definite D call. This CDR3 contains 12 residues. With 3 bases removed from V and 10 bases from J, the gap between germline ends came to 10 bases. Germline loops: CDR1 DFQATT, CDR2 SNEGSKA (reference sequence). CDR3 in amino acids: CSARQLDSPLHF. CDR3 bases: TGCAGTGCTAGGCAGCTAGACTCACCCCTCCACTTT.

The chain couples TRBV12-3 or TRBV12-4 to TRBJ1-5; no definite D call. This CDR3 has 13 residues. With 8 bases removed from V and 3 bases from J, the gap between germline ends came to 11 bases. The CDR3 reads CASRTSLNQPQHF. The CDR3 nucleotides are TGTGCCAGCCGTACTTCTCTCAATCAGCCCCAGCATTTT.

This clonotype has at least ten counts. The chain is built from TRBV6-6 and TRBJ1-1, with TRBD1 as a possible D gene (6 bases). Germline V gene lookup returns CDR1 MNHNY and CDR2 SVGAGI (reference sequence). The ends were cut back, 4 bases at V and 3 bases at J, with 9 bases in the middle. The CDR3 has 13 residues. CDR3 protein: CASSSGEYTEAFF. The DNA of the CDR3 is TGTGCCAGCAGTTCAGGGGAATACACTGAAGCTTTCTTT.

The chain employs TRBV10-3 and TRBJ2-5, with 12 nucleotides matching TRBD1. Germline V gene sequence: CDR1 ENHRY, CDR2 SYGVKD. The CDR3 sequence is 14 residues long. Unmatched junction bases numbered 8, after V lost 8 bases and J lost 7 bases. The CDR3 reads CAIGGQGAGATQYF. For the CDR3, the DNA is TGTGCCATCGGGGGACAGGGGGCCGGTGCGACCCAGTACTTC.

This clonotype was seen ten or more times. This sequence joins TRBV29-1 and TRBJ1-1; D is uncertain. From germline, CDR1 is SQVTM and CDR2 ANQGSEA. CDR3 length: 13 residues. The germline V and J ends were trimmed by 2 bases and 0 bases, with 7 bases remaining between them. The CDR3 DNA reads TGCAGCGTTGAACACAGCGTGAACACTGAAGCTTTCTTT. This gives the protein CSVEHSVNTEAFF.